These 17 T cell receptor beta chains originate from one sample sequenced in a study of cytomegalovirus exposure and HLA in healthy donors. TCRdb keeps only in-frame clones here, not all; method: immunoSEQ multiplex PCR. Counted here are about 200,000 clones, roughly 84% occurring once; the ten biggest clones make up roughly 12%. The sample comprised PBMCs. The receptors derive from a woman in her twenties or thirties in good health and CMV-seropositive.

The V call is TRBV6-6, the J call TRBJ2-1, with unresolved D. V was clipped by 5 bases and J by 8 bases, with 7 bases between them. Germline assignment: CDR1 MNHNY and CDR2 SVGAGI (reference sequence). This CDR3 has 11 amino acids. Here the CDR3 reads CASSLEYEQFF. In nucleotides, the CDR3 is TGTGCCAGCAGTCTAGAATATGAGCAGTTCTTC.

The chain has TRBV2 and TRBJ2-2; 7 bases are a match to TRBD1. Germline V CDR1 and CDR2: SNHLY, FYNNEI. V trimming: 6 bases; J trimming: 2 bases; junction bases outside the gene matches: 6. The CDR3 has 15 residues. CDR3 nucleotides: TGTGCCAGCAGCGCACAGGGGTTTAACACCGGGGAGCTGTTTTTT. Protein sequence: CASSAQGFNTGELFF.

The chain uses TRBV6-5 and TRBJ2-3; weak D call: TRBD2 (5 bases). The CDR3 contains 13 residues. Trimming shortened V by 0 bases and J by 5 bases, and 6 bases separated the two germline ends. CDR1 MNHEY and CDR2 SVGAGI come from the germline V gene. The CDR3 DNA is TGTGCCAGCAGTTACTCCGGGGTAGATACGCAGTATTTT. Translated, it gives CASSYSGVDTQYF.

This chain joins TRBV2 and TRBJ2-7; possibly TRBD1 for D (6 bases). CDR1 and CDR2 from the germline V gene are SNHLY and FYNNEI. CDR3 length equals 14 residues. Trimming stripped 7 bases from V and 2 bases from J, with 15 bases between. This CDR3 reads CASTYGTRTYEQYF. The CDR3, as DNA: TGTGCCAGCACCTACGGGACACGAACCTACGAGCAGTACTTC.

The chain is built from TRBV28 and TRBJ2-7; D gene unclear. The CDR3 is 11 amino acids. The V gene lost 6 bases and the J gene lost 3 bases, with 6 bases spanning the gap. Germline assignment: CDR1 MDHEN and CDR2 SYDVKM. CDR3 coding DNA: TGTGCCAGCAGCCGTAACTACGAGCAGTACTTC. It translates to CASSRNYEQYF.

The V call is TRBV7-9, the J call TRBJ1-5, with D unclear. The CDR3 sequence is 16 residues long. Trimming shortened V by 3 bases and J by 0 bases, and 12 bases separated the two germline ends. Germline assignment: CDR1 SEHNR and CDR2 FQNEAQ (reference sequence). The CDR3 region has the DNA TGTGCCAGCAGCTTGCCCACTCGGGATAGCAATCAGCCCCAGCATTTT. Amino acid sequence: CASSLPTRDSNQPQHF.

This clone was detected once. The rearrangement joins TRBV27 to TRBJ2-2; TRBD1 agrees at 9 bases. J was trimmed by 4 bases and V by 7 bases; bases with no gene match: 4. CDR3 size: 14 residues. Germline loops: CDR1 MNHEY, CDR2 SMNVEV (reference sequence). CDR3 protein: CASKGQGITGELFF. CDR3 coding DNA: TGTGCCAGCAAGGGACAGGGTATCACCGGGGAGCTGTTTTTT.

This clone was counted between two and nine times. J is TRBJ1-2 and V is TRBV29-1, with D tentatively TRBD1 (6 bases). The CDR3 runs to 13 residues. The V end lost 5 bases, the J end lost 8 bases, and 18 bases lay between the germline ends. The germline gives CDR1 SQVTM, CDR2 ANQGSEA. CDR3 coding DNA: TGCAGCGTTCCCGGGACATCGACGGGGGGCTACACCTTC. This encodes CSVPGTSTGGYTF.

This chain uses TRBV15 with TRBJ2-7, with 9 bases fitting TRBD1. The CDR3 consists of 15 residues. Germline V gives CDR1 LNHNV, CDR2 YYDKDF (reference sequence). Germline trimming cut 5 bases from V and 4 bases from J; bases unmatched to any gene: 9. In DNA form, the CDR3 reads TGTGCCACCAGCCCCTTGGGAGACAGGGGGTACGAGCAGTACTTC. This encodes CATSPLGDRGYEQYF.

This clone was seen a single time. Written as DNA, the CDR3 is TGCGCCAGCAGCCAAGGATGGGCAGGGGGCTACACCTTC. Translating gives CASSQGWAGGYTF. The chain links TRBV4-1 to TRBJ1-2; tentatively, D is TRBD1 (5 bases). The length of the CDR3 is 13 residues. The germline V and J ends were trimmed by 1 base and 8 bases, with 11 bases remaining between them. CDR1 is MGHRA and CDR2 is YSYEKL in the germline V gene.

The V and J genes are TRBV6-8 and TRBJ1-4; no firm D call. Trimming removed 10 bases from V and 8 bases from J, with 11 bases in between. The germline V gene has CDR1 MNHGY and CDR2 SAAAGT. The CDR3 contains 11 residues. The CDR3 DNA is TGTGCCACCTCACTTCACGAAAAACTGTTTTTT. Its translation: CATSLHEKLFF.

The chain combines TRBV6-1 with TRBJ2-4; TRBD1 agrees at 7 bases. Germline CDR1 reads MNHNS; CDR2 reads SASEGT. This CDR3 has 14 amino acids. With 11 bases clipped from V and 0 bases from J, the junction kept 7 bases outside the gene matches. CDR3: CAASGQVAKNIQYF. Written as DNA, the CDR3 is TGTGCCGCCTCAGGACAGGTAGCCAAAAACATTCAGTACTTC.

The chain uses TRBV5-1 and TRBJ2-5; no firm D call. CDR1 and CDR2 (germline): SGHRS, YFSETQ. CDR3 length: 12 amino acids. The V end lost 4 bases, the J end lost 5 bases, and 9 bases lay between the germline ends. The CDR3 bases are TGCGCCAGCAGCCGCCTTGAGGAGACCCAGTACTTC. Its protein is CASSRLEETQYF. Full variable domain (rest looked up from reference TRBV5-1 and TRBJ2-5): KAGVTQTPRYLIKTRGQQVTLSCSPISGHRSVSWYQQTPGQGLQFLFEYFSETQRNKGNFPGRFSGRQFSNSRSEMNVSTLELGDSALYLCASSRLEETQYFGPGTRLLVL.

The rearrangement uses TRBV19 and TRBJ2-7; 11 bases match TRBD2. Germline V lookup: CDR1 LNHDA, CDR2 SQIVND (reference sequence). With V trimmed by 6 bases and J by 0 bases, 4 bases remained unmatched. The CDR3 has 15 residues. The CDR3 coding sequence is TGTGCCAGTAGCACCGGGACTAGCGGCTCCTACGAGCAGTACTTC. Translation: CASSTGTSGSYEQYF. Looking up the rest from reference TRBV19 and TRBJ2-7 gives the full variable domain: DGGITQSPKYLFRKEGQNVTLSCEQNLNHDAMYWYRQDPGQGLRLIYYSQIVNDFQKGDIAEGYSVSREKKESFPLTVTSAQKNPTAFYLCASSTGTSGSYEQYFGPGTRLTVT.

The gene calls are TRBV7-9 and TRBJ2-7; D gene unclear. The germline V gene encodes CDR1 SEHNR and CDR2 FQNEAQ (reference sequence). The V end lost 4 bases, the J end lost 4 bases, and 11 bases lay between the germline ends. The CDR3 is made up of 13 amino acids. This CDR3 is CASSSPLSYEQYF. In DNA form, the CDR3 reads TGTGCCAGCAGCTCCCCGCTGAGTTACGAGCAGTACTTC.

The chain combines TRBV5-8 with TRBJ2-1; D is perhaps TRBD2 (5 bases). The CDR3 length is 13 residues. The germline V and J ends were trimmed by 4 bases and 7 bases, with 12 bases remaining between them. The germline gives CDR1 SGHTS, CDR2 YDEGEE. In nucleotides, the CDR3 is TGTGCCAGCAGCCCGCCTAGCTTAAATGAGCAGTTCTTC. Translated: CASSPPSLNEQFF.

CDR3 protein: CATQGSNYGYTF. The CDR3 DNA reads as TGTGCCACCCAGGGATCAAACTATGGCTACACCTTC. V is TRBV28 and J is TRBJ1-2; a weak D match, TRBD1 (5 bases). The CDR3 has 12 amino acids. Germline CDR1 is MDHEN and CDR2 is SYDVKM. The V and J ends lost 10 bases and 2 bases respectively, with 11 bases between them.